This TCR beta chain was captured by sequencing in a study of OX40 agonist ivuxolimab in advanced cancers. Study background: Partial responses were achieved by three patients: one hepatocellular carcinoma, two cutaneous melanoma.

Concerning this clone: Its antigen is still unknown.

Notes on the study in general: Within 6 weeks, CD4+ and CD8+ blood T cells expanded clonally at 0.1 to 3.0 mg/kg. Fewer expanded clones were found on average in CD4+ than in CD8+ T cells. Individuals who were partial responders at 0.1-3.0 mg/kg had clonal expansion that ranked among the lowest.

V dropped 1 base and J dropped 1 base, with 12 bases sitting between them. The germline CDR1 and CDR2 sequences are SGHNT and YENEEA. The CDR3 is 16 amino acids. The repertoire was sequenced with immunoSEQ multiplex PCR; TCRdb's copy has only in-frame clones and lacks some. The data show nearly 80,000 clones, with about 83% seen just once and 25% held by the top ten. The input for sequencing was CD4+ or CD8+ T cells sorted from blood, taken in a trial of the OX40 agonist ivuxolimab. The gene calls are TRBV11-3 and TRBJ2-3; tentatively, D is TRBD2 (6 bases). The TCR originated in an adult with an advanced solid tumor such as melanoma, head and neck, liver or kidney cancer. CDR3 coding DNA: TGTGCCAGCAGCTTAGGCCGGGGGAAGGGCACAGATACGCAGTATTTT. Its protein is CASSLGRGKGTDTQYF.